The text below deals with one T cell receptor beta chain. The antigen is unknown. Evenly divided among several immunoSEQ plates was the genomic DNA of each subset. In the authors' methods: Filtering of immunoSEQ junctional sequences could not match full-length read filtering. TCRdb's table, derived via immunoSEQ multiplex PCR, lists solely in-frame clones and lacks some. The V and J calls and the clone size are those of that table, but D and trimming were determined from the DNA. Here the sample spans 2,500,000 or so clones, approximately 90% being singletons. The CDR3 is 13 amino acids. With V trimmed by 4 bases and J by 11 bases, 9 bases remained unmatched. Germline V gene data show CDR1 as SGHAT and CDR2 as FQDESV (reference sequence). The data were taken from a study of shared clonotypes between healthy human individuals. Study-wide results and limits: Sharing across a few donors was seen in roughly 5.2% of naive CD4 clonotypes.

Memory CD4+ cells were the fraction left after CD45RA+ naive selection. This TCR was sampled from a man aged 18 to 30 in good health. Some clones in this sample may be carry-over from other donors' samples. This chain connects TRBV11-1 to TRBJ2-5; 8 bases match TRBD2. The material sequenced was naive CD4+ T cells from PBMCs. The subset denotes: CD45RA+ positively selected. The CDR3 DNA follows: TGTGCCAGCAGCTCCACGGGGGGGCGGGAGCAGTACTTC. Its translation is CASSSTGGREQYF.